The rows below give T cell receptor beta chains drawn from one sample of a study of CD8 T cells in ankylosing spondylitis. TCRdb re-called the 5' RACE reads through MiXCR, storing one row per CDR3 protein. The sample shows more than 6,500 distinct CDR3 sequences, roughly 8% of them seen only once. Material: blood, either unsorted or a sorted T cell fraction (not recorded which). The origin of the receptors is a male donor with ankylosing spondylitis or in good health (not recorded which). The CDR3 runs from the conserved cysteine through the conserved F or W. A D gene is named only where the DNA matches it firmly. Rows may omit the clone size; those that give it use once, few, many or a size class.

v_gene	abundance	d_gene	j_gene	CDR3nt	CDR3aa
TRBV9	many	TRBD2	TRBJ2-1	TGTGCCAGCAGCGGGGGGACTAGCGGAGCTATTGAGCAGTTCTTC	CASSGGTSGAIEQFF
TRBV9	few	-	TRBJ1-1	TGTGCCAGCAGCACGCATCCTTGGGGGAATGAAGCTTTCTTT	CASSTHPWGNEAFF
TRBV29-1	medium-sized	TRBD1	TRBJ2-1	TGCAGCGTTGAGCCGGGACAGGGGGCGGGCAATGAGCAGTTCTTC	CSVEPGQGAGNEQFF
TRBV9	medium-sized	TRBD1	TRBJ2-2	TGTGCCAGCAGCGTAGCCTCGGGACAGGCAAACACCGGGGAGCTGTTTTTT	CASSVASGQANTGELFF
TRBV9	few	TRBD2	TRBJ2-5	TGTGCCAGCAGCGTAGAGGCTAGCGGGATTCAAGAGACCCAGTACTTC	CASSVEASGIQETQYF
TRBV9	many	TRBD1	TRBJ1-3	TGTGCCAGCAGCGTGAGCCAGGGGGCAAACACCATATATTTT	CASSVSQGANTIYF
TRBV9	many	TRBD2	TRBJ2-1	TGTGCCAGCAGCGATAGCGGGAGCAATCAGAATGAGCAGTTCTTC	CASSDSGSNQNEQFF
TRBV9	medium-sized	-	TRBJ2-1	TGTGCCAGCAGCCGCACCTCGGGTGAGCAGTTCTTC	CASSRTSGEQFF
TRBV9	-	TRBD2	TRBJ2-1	TGTGCCAGCAGCGTAGCCCACCAGTCAATGGCGGGGGGGGACAATGAGCAGTTCTTC	CASSVAHQSMAGGDNEQFF
TRBV9	medium-sized	TRBD2	TRBJ2-2	TGTGCCAGCAGCTCCGAAGGGCTAGCGGGAGTCCACGGGGAGCTGTTTTTT	CASSSEGLAGVHGELFF
TRBV9	many	TRBD1	TRBJ2-2	TGTGCCAGCAGCGTAGCCCGGGACAGCTCGAACACCGGGGAGCTGTTTTTT	CASSVARDSSNTGELFF
TRBV9	many	-	TRBJ2-1	TGTGCCAGCAGCGTGGAAAGCGGGCTCCATGAGCAGTTCTTC	CASSVESGLHEQFF
TRBV9	medium-sized	-	TRBJ2-3	TGTGCCAGCAGCCTAGATGGTTGGGGAAACACAGATACGCAGTATTTT	CASSLDGWGNTDTQYF